The source of this T cell receptor beta chain is a study of PD-L1 blockade in urothelial cancer (dated 2017 in TCRdb). Describing the broader study: Therapy was started in about 2014 for all patients, and atezolizumab 1,200 mg was administered intravenously every 3 weeks. Somatic, immune and clinical correlates of response to PD-L1 blockade with atezolizumab in urothelial cancer were the focus of an exploratory multi-omic analysis. Durable clinical benefit was defined as progression-free survival longer than 6 months, and TCR features were also tested against progression-free and overall survival. Blood samples were analyzed at two time points: 3 weeks after treatment start (second dose) and 6 weeks after treatment start. Roughly 9 patients reached durable clinical benefit, while around 19 patients did not. An ECOG performance status of 0 or 1 was recorded for the patients, and 0 to 3 prior chemotherapy regimens had been received by the patients. Twenty-nine patients had pretreatment blood TCR-seq, about 24 had at least one posttreatment blood collection, and about 24 had tumor TCR-seq. Pretreatment tumor samples, along with matched peripheral blood serially collected before and after atezolizumab treatment, were subjected to TCR sequencing. Blood samples yielded a median of around 150,000 T cells and around 80,000 unique TCRs, with median clonality about 0.08. In the same patients, whole exome sequencing and RNA sequencing of pretreatment tumors were performed in addition to TCR sequencing. About 90% of the roughly 29 patients were males with bladder-origin urothelial cancer, and about 65% of the roughly 29 reported a prior smoking history.

Taken from cysteine to phenylalanine, the CDR3 has 15 residues. Just the 45-base CDR3 DNA is kept, in frame starting at base 1. V sheds 2 bases and J sheds 6 bases, leaving 15 bases between their ends. CDR1 and CDR2, per the germline V gene (reference sequence), are WNHNN and SYGVQD. Paper-wide results and their limitations: A pretreatment peripheral blood TCR clonality below the median was linked to improved progression-free and overall survival. Because the sample size was small (n of about 29) and many exploratory analyses were performed, the results are intended to be hypothesis-generating. Patients with durable benefit showed greater expansion of tumor-associated TCR clones in peripheral blood 3 weeks after starting treatment (n ≈ 23, p = 0.022).

The cohort included 25 to 30 patients with locally advanced or metastatic urothelial carcinoma who were treated at Memorial Sloan Kettering on a trial protocol. Peripheral blood mononuclear cells were collected pretreatment and during treatment, with between 1 and 8 total time points per patient. The Qiagen DNeasy Blood extraction kit was used to purify genomic DNA from total PBMCs and tumor samples. PBMCs were collected pretreatment and during treatment and were isolated and stored as previously described. Synthetic TCR analog templates were spiked into each PCR so that absolute template abundance could be estimated from read counts. Using the immunoSEQ assay, TCRbeta CDR3 regions were amplified from genomic DNA with bias-controlled V and J gene primers. Rearranged TCRbeta segments were sequenced at approximately 20X coverage. Per the original workflow: Sequencing errors were corrected by clustering, and CDR3s were annotated against IMGT so that V, D and J genes could be assigned. Out-of-frame and stop-codon sequences were excluded, and only productive TCRbeta rearrangements were used in downstream analyses. To compute clonality, Shannon entropy was normalized by the log of the number of unique productive sequences and then subtracted from one. Fisher's exact test with Benjamini-Hochberg correction, at a threshold of adjusted p below 0.01, was used to find clones that differed between time points or between blood and tumor. What TCRdb holds here is the immuneACCESS table cut down to in-frame rearrangements. Part of the clones is not present; checked against another copy, under half of the missing clones reflect an unresolved V gene, and the others are unexplained. V and J calls and clone size follow that table, whereas D and trimming were derived from the DNA. The sample profile shows about 45,000 clones; around 89% of them were found once. The ten most abundant clones make up less than 4% of the sample.

Only one count was recorded for this clone. Its antigen is currently not known. No base quality values were provided; no much bigger clone lies one nucleotide off. The source was PBMCs, collected around atezolizumab (anti-PD-L1) treatment. This chain is built from TRBV10-1 and TRBJ2-3; D gene: possibly TRBD1, on 5 matching bases. This clonotype was obtained from a man older than 75 with urothelial cancer. The CDR3 protein: CASSERQIRPDTQYF. The DNA reads as follows: TGCGCCAGCAGTGAGCGACAGATCAGGCCGGATACGCAGTATTTT.